This T cell receptor (beta chain) came from a study of molecular identifiers for immune sequencing clone quantification. Ten or more counts support this clonotype. Previously reported methods and listed TCR primers produced the bulk TCR libraries. TCRdb independently ran MiXCR on the PCR reads; one entry per CDR3 protein. This table has 35,000 to 40,000 distinct CDR3 sequences, under 20% appearing once. The material sequenced was naive CD8+ T cells from blood, with Jurkat cell RNA spiked in. Described subset: FACS-sorted CD8+CD4-CCR7+CD45RA+ naive T cells. This TCR came from a human donor in good health. Some libraries in this study had Jurkat cell RNA spiked in.

CDR3: CASSLVDSPPSYNEQFF. The CDR3 DNA sequence: TGTGCCAGCAGCTTAGTGGACTCCCCGCCTTCCTACAATGAGCAGTTCTTC. V and J are TRBV7-9 and TRBJ2-1, with D perhaps matching TRBD2 (5 bases). The V gene's germline CDR1 is SEHNR and CDR2 FQNEAQ (reference sequence). This CDR3 has 17 residues. With 1 base removed from V and 1 base from J, the gap between germline ends came to 14 bases.